In this sample, the clone carrying this T cell receptor beta chain turned up a few times. Its antigen is unidentified. The CDR3 covers 15 residues. Trimming shortened V by 2 bases and J by 0 bases, and 12 bases separated the two germline ends. Germline assignment: CDR1 DFQATT and CDR2 SNEGSKA (reference sequence). The iRepertoire nested amplicon-rescue multiplex PCR amplified TCR alpha and beta CDR3s from RNA. Tissue mRNA or PBMC total RNA, roughly 90-400 ng, went into one-step reverse transcription and amplification. MiXCR, applied by TCRdb to the multiplex PCR reads, yields one record per CDR3 protein. The table has around 350,000 distinct CDR3 sequences, around 38% seen once. The data were obtained in a study of glioma-infiltrating T cells. Study information: About a million peripheral T cells were targeted at about 4.5- to 11-fold coverage.

Study results and caveats: Tissue-blood divergence was below expectation in non-neoplastic patients, above in gliomas. Tissue and blood shared very few CDR3 sequences.

The rearrangement links TRBV20-1 to TRBJ2-3, with no clear D. This clonotype originated in a human donor with low-grade glioma or glioblastoma, undergoing nonglioma brain surgery, or in good health (not recorded which). The sample comprised glioma tissue, nonneoplastic brain tissue, or PBMCs (not recorded which). CDR3 nucleotide sequence: TGCAGTGCTAGAAGGGCTAGAACTAGCACAGATACGCAGTATTTT. This translates into CSARRARTSTDTQYF.